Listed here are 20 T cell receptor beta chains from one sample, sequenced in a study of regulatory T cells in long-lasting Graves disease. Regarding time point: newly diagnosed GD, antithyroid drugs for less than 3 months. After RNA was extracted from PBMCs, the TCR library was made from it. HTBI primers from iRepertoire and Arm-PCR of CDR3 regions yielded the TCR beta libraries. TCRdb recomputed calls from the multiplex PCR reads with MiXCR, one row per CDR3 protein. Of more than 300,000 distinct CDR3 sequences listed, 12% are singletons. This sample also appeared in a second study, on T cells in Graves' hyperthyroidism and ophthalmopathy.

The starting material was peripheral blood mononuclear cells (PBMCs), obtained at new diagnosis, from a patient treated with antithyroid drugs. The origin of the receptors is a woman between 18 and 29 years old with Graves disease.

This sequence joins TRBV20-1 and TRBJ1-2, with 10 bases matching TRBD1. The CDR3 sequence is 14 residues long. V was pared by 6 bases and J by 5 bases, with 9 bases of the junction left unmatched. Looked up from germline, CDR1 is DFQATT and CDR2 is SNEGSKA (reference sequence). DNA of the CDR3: TGCAGTGCGAGACCCGGGACAGGGGAGTATGGCTACACCTTC. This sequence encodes CSARPGTGEYGYTF.

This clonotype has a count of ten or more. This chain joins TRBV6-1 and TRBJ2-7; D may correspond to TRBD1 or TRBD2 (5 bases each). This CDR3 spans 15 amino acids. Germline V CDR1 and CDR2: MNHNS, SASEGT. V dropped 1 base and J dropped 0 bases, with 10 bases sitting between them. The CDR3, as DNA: TGTGCCAGCAGTGAAGAGGCAGGGAGCTCCTACGAGCAGTACGTC. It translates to CASSEEAGSSYEQYV.

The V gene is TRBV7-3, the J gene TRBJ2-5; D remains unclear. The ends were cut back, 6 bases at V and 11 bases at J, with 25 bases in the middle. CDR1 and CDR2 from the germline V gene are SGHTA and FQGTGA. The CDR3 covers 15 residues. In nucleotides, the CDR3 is TGTGCCAGCAGTTACGGCCCCGCGATCTACAATGAGCAGTACTTC. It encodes CASSYGPAIYNEQYF.

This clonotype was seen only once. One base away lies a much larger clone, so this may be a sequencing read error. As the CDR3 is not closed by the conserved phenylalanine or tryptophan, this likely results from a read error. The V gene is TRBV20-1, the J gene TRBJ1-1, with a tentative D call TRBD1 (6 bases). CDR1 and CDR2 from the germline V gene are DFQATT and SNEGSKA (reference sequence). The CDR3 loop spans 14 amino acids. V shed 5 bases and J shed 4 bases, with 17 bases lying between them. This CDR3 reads CSAALGARGTEAFL. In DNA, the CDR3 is TGCAGTGCTGCACTGGGGGCTAGGGGCACTGAAGCTTTCCTT.

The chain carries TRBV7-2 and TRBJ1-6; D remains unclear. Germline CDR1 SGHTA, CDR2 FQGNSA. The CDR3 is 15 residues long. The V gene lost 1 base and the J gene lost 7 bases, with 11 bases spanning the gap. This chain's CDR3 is CASSLERVGNSPLHF. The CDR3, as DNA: TGTGCCAGCAGCTTAGAACGGGTGGGCAATTCACCCCTCCACTTT.

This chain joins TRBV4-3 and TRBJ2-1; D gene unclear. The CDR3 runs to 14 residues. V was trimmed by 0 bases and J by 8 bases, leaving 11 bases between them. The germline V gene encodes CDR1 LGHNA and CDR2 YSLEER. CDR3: CASSQEHPRDEQFF. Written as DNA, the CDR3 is TGCGCCAGCAGCCAAGAACACCCTAGGGATGAGCAGTTCTTC.

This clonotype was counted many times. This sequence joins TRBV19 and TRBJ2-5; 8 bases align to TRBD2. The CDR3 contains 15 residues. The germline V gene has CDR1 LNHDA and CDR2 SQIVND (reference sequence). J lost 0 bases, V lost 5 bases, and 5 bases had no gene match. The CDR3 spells CASSRASGYQETQYF. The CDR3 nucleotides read TGTGCCAGTAGTCGGGCTAGCGGGTACCAAGAGACCCAGTACTTC.

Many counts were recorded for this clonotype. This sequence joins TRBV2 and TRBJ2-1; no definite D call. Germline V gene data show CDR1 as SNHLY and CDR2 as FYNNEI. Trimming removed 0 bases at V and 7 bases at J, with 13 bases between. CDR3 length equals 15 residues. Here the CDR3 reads CASSEALSSTNEQFF. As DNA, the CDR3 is TGTGCCAGCAGTGAAGCTCTGTCCTCAACTAATGAGCAGTTCTTC.

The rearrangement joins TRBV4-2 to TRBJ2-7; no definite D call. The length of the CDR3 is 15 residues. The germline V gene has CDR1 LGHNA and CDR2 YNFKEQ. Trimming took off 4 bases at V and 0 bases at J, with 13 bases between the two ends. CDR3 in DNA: TGTGCCAGCAGCCGTAATGCCGTCTCCTCCTACGAGCAGTACTTC. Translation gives CASSRNAVSSYEQYF.

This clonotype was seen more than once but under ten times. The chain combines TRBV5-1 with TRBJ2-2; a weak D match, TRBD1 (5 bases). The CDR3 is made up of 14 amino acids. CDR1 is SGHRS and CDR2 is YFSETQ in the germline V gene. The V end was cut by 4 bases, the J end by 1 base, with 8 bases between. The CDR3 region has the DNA TGCGCCAGCAGCAACACAGGGAACACCGGGGAGCTGTTTTTT. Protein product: CASSNTGNTGELFF. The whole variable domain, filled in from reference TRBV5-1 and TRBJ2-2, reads KAGVTQTPRYLIKTRGQQVTLSCSPISGHRSVSWYQQTPGQGLQFLFEYFSETQRNKGNFPGRFSGRQFSNSRSEMNVSTLELGDSALYLCASSNTGNTGELFFGEGSRLTVL.

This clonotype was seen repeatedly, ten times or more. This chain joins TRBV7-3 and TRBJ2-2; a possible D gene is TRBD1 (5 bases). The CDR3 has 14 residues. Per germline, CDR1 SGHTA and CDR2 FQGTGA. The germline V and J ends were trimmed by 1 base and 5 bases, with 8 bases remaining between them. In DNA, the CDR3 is TGTGCCAGCAGCTTAATAGGGGCGACCGGGGAGCTGTTTTTT. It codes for CASSLIGATGELFF. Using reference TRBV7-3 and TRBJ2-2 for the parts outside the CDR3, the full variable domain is GAGVSQTPSNKVTEKGKYVELRCDPISGHTALYWYRQSLGQGPEFLIYFQGTGAADDSGLPNDRFFAVRPEGSVSTLKIQRTERGDSAVYLCASSLIGATGELFFGEGSRLTVL.

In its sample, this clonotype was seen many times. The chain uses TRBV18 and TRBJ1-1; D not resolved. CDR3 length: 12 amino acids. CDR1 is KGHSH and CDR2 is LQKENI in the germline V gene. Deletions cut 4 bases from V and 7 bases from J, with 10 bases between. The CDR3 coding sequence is TGTGCCAGCTCACGAAGAGAAATTGAAGCTTTCTTT. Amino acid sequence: CASSRREIEAFF.

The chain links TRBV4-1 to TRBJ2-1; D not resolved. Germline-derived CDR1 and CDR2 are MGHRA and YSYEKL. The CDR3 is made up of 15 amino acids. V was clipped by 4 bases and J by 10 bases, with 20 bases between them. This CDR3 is CASSRGRTTTREQFF. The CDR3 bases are TGCGCCAGCAGCCGAGGACGGACCACCACACGGGAGCAGTTCTTC.

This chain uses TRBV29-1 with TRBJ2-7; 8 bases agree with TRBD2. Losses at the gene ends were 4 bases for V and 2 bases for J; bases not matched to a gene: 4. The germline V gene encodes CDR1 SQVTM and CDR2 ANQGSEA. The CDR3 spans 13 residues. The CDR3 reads CSVVSGGPYEQYF. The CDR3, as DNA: TGCAGCGTTGTTTCGGGAGGGCCCTACGAGCAGTACTTC.

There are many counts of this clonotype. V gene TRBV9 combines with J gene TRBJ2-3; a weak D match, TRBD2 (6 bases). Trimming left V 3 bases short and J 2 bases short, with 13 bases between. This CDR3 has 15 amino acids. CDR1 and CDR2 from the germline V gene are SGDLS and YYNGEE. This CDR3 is CASSGSGVATDTQYF. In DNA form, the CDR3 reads TGTGCCAGCAGCGGCTCGGGAGTAGCCACAGATACGCAGTATTTT.

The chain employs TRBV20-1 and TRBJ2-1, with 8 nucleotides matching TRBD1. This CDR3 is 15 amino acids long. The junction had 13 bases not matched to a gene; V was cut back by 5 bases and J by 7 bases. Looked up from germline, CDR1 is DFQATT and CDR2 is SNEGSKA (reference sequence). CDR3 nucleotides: TGCAGTGCTCTCCCACTGGGACAGGCATGGAATGAGCAGTTCTTC. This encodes CSALPLGQAWNEQFF.

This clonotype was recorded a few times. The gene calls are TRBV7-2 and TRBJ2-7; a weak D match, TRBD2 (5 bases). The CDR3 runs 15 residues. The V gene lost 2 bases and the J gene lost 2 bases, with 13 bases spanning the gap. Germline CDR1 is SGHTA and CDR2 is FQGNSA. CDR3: CASSLKLGSPYEQYF. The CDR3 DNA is TGTGCCAGCAGCTTAAAACTAGGTTCCCCCTACGAGCAGTACTTC.

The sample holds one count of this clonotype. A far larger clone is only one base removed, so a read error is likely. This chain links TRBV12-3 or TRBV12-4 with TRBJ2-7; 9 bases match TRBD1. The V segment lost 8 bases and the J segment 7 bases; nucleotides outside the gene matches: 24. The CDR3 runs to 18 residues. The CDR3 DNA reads TGTGCCAGCTACGTTGGGACAGGGTCGCTTCCATATTACAATGAGCAGTACTTC. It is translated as CASYVGTGSLPYYNEQYF.

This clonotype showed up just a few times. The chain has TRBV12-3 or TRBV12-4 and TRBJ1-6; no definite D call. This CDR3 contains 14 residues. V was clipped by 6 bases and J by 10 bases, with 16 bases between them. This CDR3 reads CASSSLVGASPLHF. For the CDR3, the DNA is TGTGCCAGCAGCTCCCTCGTTGGAGCCTCACCCCTCCACTTT.

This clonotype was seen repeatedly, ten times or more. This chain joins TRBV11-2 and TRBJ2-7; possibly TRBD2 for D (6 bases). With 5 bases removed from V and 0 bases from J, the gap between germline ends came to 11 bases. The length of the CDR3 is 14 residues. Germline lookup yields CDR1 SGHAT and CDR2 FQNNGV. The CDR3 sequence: CASSIQTSSYEQYF. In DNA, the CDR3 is TGTGCCAGCAGCATTCAGACTAGCTCCTACGAGCAGTACTTC.